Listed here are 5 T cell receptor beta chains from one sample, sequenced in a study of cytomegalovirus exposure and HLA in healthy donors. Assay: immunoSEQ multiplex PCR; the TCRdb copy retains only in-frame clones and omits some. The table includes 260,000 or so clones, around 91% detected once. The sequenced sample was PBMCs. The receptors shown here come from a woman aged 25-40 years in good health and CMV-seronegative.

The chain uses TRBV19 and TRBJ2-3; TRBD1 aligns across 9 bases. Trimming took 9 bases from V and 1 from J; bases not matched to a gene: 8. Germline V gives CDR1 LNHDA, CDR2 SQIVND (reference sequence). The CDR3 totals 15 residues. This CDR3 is CASRPRDRGTDTQYF. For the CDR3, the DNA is TGTGCCAGCAGACCACGGGACAGGGGCACAGATACGCAGTATTTT.

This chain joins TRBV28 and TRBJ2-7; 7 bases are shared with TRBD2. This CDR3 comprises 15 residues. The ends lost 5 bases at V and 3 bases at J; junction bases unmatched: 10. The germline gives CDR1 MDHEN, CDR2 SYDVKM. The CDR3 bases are TGTGCCAGCAGTCCTCTAGCGGACGGCAGCTACGAGCAGTACTTC. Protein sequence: CASSPLADGSYEQYF.

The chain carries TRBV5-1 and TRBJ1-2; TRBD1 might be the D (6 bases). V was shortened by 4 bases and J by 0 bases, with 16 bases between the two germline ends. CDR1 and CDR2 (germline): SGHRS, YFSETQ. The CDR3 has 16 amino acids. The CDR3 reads CASSGVIRGANYGYTF. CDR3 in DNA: TGCGCCAGCAGCGGCGTAATCAGGGGAGCTAACTATGGCTACACCTTC. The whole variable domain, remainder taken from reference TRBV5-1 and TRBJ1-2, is KAGVTQTPRYLIKTRGQQVTLSCSPISGHRSVSWYQQTPGQGLQFLFEYFSETQRNKGNFPGRFSGRQFSNSRSEMNVSTLELGDSALYLCASSGVIRGANYGYTFGSGTRLTVV.

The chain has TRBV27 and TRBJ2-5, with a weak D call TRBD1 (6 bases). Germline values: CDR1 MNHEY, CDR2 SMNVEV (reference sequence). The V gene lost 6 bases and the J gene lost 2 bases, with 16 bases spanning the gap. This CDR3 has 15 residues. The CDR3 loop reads CASRPNRVGQETQYF. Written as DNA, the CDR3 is TGTGCCAGCAGACCCAACAGGGTGGGGCAAGAGACCCAGTACTTC.

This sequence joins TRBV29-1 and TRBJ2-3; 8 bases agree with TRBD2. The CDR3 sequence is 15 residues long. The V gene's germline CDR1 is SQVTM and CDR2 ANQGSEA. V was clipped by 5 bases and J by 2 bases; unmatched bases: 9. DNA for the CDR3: TGCAGCGTTCCCCCCGGGACTAGACACACAGATACGCAGTATTTT. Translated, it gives CSVPPGTRHTDTQYF.